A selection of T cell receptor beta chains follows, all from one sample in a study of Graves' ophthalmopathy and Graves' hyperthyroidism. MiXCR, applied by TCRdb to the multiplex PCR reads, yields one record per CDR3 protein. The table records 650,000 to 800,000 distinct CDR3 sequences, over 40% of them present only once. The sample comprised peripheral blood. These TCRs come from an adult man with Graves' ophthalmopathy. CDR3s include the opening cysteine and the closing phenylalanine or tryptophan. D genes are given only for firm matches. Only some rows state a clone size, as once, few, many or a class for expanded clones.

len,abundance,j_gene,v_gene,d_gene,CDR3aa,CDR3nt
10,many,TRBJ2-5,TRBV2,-,CASRKGTQYF,TGTGCCAGCAGGAAGGGGACCCAGTACTTC
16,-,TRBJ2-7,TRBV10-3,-,CASSYSLDASSYEQYF,TGTGCCAGCAGTTACTCGCTAGACGCGAGCTCCTACGAGCAGTACTTC
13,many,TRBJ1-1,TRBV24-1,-,CATSDPGGTEAFF,TGTGCCACCAGTGACCCAGGAGGGACTGAAGCTTTCTTT
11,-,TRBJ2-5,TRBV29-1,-,CSVDNTGRQYF,TGCAGCGTTGATAACACAGGGCGGCAGTACTTC
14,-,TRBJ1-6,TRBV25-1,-,CASRVELYNSPLHF,TGTGCCAGCAGGGTGGAATTGTATAATTCACCCCTCCACTTT
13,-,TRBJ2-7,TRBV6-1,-,CATRQGRHYEQYF,TGTGCCACCCGGCAGGGTCGACACTACGAGCAGTACTTC
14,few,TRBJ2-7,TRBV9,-,CASSQASALDEQYF,TGTGCCAGCAGCCAAGCCTCGGCGTTAGACGAGCAGTACTTC
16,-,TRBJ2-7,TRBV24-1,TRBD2,CATSASGTSRTYEQYF,TGTGCCACCAGTGCGTCCGGGACTAGCAGGACCTACGAGCAGTACTTC
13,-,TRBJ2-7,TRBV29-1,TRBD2,CSVEAGGPFEQYF,TGCAGCGTTGAAGCGGGAGGGCCGTTCGAGCAGTACTTC
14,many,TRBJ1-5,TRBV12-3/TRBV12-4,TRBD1,CASRWTGLNQPQHF,TGTGCCAGCAGGTGGACAGGGTTGAATCAGCCCCAGCATTTT
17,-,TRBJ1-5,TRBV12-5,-,CASGLDSRGEANQPQHF,TGTGCTAGTGGTTTGGATTCAAGGGGGGAAGCCAATCAGCCCCAGCATTTT
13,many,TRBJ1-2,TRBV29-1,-,CSVQTRPPYGYTF,TGCAGCGTTCAAACCAGGCCTCCCTATGGCTACACCTTC
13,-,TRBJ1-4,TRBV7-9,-,CASSPGGVEKLFF,TGTGCCAGCAGCCCCGGGGGGGTCGAAAAACTGTTTTTT
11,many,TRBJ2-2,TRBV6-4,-,CASSDSGELFF,TGTGCCAGCAGTGACTCCGGGGAGCTGTTTTTT
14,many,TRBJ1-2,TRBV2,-,CASSETGSPYGYTF,TGTGCCAGCAGTGAAACTGGGTCTCCCTATGGCTACACCTTC
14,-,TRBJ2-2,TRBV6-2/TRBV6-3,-,CASSYSVHPGELFF,TGTGCCAGCAGTTACTCGGTCCACCCCGGGGAGCTGTTTTTT
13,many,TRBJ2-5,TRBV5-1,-,CASSSGTSETQYF,TGCGCCAGCAGCTCCGGGACAAGTGAGACCCAGTACTTC
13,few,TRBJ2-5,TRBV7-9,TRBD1,CASRGQGRDTQYF,TGTGCCAGCCGAGGACAGGGGCGAGATACGCAGTACTTC
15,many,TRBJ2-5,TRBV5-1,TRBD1,CASSLYPGGDETQYF,TGCGCCAGCAGCTTGTATCCAGGGGGCGATGAGACCCAGTACTTC
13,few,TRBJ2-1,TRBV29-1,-,CSAISGSLEEQFF,TGCAGCGCGATCTCCGGGTCCCTGGAGGAGCAGTTCTTC
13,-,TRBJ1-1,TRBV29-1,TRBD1,CSVPRQGLSSAFF,TGCAGCGTCCCCAGACAGGGGCTGAGCTCGGCTTTCTTT
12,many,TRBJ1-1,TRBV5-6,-,CASSSTIGNAFF,TGTGCCAGCAGCTCAACGATAGGGAACGCTTTCTTT
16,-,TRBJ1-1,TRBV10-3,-,CASSEWPGQENTEAFF,TGTGCCAGCAGTGAGTGGCCGGGACAAGAGAACACTGAAGCTTTCTTT
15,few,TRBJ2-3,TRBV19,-,CASSITGRGRDTQYF,TGTGCCAGTAGTATAACTGGCAGGGGTCGCGATACGCAGTATTTT
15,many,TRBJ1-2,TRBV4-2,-,CASSQVNPQSDGYTF,TGTGCCAGCAGCCAAGTCAATCCACAGTCCGATGGCTACACCTTC
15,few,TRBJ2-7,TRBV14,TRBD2,CASSQVAGSPYEQYF,TGTGCCAGCAGCCAAGTAGCGGGAAGTCCCTACGAGCAGTACTTC
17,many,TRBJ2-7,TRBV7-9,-,CASSDPESGSGIYEQYF,TGTGCCAGCAGCGACCCCGAGTCAGGGAGTGGGATCTACGAGCAGTACTTC
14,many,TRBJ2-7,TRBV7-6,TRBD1,CASSLIQGAYEQYF,TGTGCCAGCAGCTTAATACAGGGGGCCTACGAGCAGTACTTC
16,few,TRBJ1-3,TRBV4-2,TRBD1,CASSQVSGTGGNTIYF,TGTGCCAGCAGCCAAGTTTCCGGGACAGGAGGAAACACCATATATTTT
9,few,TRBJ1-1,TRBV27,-,CASRLLAFF,TGTGCCAGCAGATTGTTGGCTTTCTTT
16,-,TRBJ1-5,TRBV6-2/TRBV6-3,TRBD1,CATLPKGAYSNQPQHF,TGTGCCACCCTACCAAAGGGGGCTTATAGCAATCAGCCCCAGCATTTT
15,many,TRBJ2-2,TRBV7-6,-,CASSLQGAGSGELFF,TGTGCCAGCAGCTTACAAGGCGCGGGCAGCGGGGAGCTGTTTTTT
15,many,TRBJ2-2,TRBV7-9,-,CASSPPRTVTGELFF,TGTGCCAGCAGCCCCCCCCGGACAGTCACCGGGGAGCTGTTTTTT
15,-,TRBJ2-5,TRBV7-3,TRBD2,CASSLGGRVGETQYF,TGTGCCAGCAGCTTAGGGGGGAGGGTGGGAGAGACCCAGTACTTC
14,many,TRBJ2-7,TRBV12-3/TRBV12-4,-,CASSLSSTLYEQYF,TGTGCCAGCAGTTTAAGCAGCACCCTCTACGAGCAGTACTTC
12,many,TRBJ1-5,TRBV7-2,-,CASSASNQPQHF,TGTGCCAGCAGCGCTAGCAATCAGCCCCAGCATTTT
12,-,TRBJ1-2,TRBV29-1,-,CSFDRTIYGYTF,TGCAGCTTCGACAGGACTATCTATGGCTACACCTTC
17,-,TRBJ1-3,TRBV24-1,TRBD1,CATSDPGGASDGYTIYF,TGTGCCACCAGTGACCCAGGGGGCGCTTCCGATGGCTACACCATATATTTT
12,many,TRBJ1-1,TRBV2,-,CASSRTVTEAFF,TGTGCCAGCAGCAGGACAGTCACTGAAGCTTTCTTT
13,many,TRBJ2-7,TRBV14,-,CASRKRLDYEQYF,TGTGCCAGCAGGAAGAGACTAGACTACGAGCAGTACTTC
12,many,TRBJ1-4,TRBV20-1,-,CSARLRGEKLFF,TGCAGTGCCCGCCTCAGGGGCGAAAAACTGTTTTTT
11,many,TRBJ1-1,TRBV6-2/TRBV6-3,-,CASRAGAMAFF,TGTGCCAGCAGAGCAGGGGCTATGGCTTTCTTT
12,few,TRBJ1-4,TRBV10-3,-,CAIRQLNEKLFF,TGTGCCATCAGACAGCTTAATGAAAAACTGTTTTTT
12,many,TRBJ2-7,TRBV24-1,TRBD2,CATAGGDTMQYF,TGTGCCACCGCGGGAGGAGATACGATGCAGTACTTC
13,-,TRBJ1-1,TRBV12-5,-,CASGLVLNTEAFF,TGTGCTAGTGGTTTGGTCCTCAACACTGAAGCTTTCTTT
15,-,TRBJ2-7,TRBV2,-,CASSDLPGPSYEQYF,TGTGCCAGCAGTGACCTACCGGGACCCTCCTACGAGCAGTACTTC
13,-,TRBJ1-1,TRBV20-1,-,CSARNGGVTEAFF,TGCAGTGCTAGAAACGGGGGAGTCACTGAAGCTTTCTTT
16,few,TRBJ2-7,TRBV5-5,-,CASSPGPGTNPMVQYF,TGTGCCAGCAGCCCCGGACCCGGGACAAACCCAATGGTCCAGTACTTC
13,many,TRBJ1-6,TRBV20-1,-,CSASKDPNSPLHF,TGCAGTGCTAGCAAGGACCCAAATTCACCCCTCCACTTT